Following are 8 T cell receptor beta chains from one sample sequenced in a study of graft-versus-host responses after intestinal transplantation. Their antigens remain unidentified. TCRdb keeps only in-frame clones here, not all; method: immunoSEQ multiplex PCR. This table holds about 130,000 clones, over 90% found once. This sample comprised unstimulated CD4+ T cells sorted from spleen or lymph node cells, obtained before intestinal transplant. These receptors were obtained from a human donor who received an intestinal transplant.

The CDR3 bases are TGTGCCAGCAGTCAGGGACTAGCGGGAGGTCGACAAGAGACCCAGTACTTC. Its translation is CASSQGLAGGRQETQYF. J is TRBJ2-5 and V is TRBV14; 15 bases are shared with TRBD2. The junction had 7 bases not matched to a gene; V was cut back by 6 bases and J by 2 bases. CDR1 SGHDN and CDR2 FVKESK come from the germline V gene. This CDR3 spans 17 amino acids.

The V gene is TRBV18, the J gene TRBJ1-2; possibly TRBD1 for D (5 bases). The CDR3 length is 14 residues. Germline-derived CDR1 and CDR2 are KGHSH and LQKENI. Between the trimmed V and J ends, which lost 0 bases and 7 bases, there was a span of 12 bases. CDR3 in amino acids: CASSPPWGGGGYTF. The CDR3 DNA sequence: TGTGCCAGCTCACCACCCTGGGGGGGAGGTGGCTACACCTTC.

This clone appeared once. The gene calls are TRBV6-1 and TRBJ1-6; D is possibly TRBD1 (5 bases). Germline CDR1 MNHNS, CDR2 SASEGT. Trimming cost V 10 bases and J 0 bases, with 13 bases left between them. This CDR3 comprises 15 residues. The CDR3, as DNA: TGTGCCACATACCTGGGGCGCTCCTATAATTCACCCCTCCACTTT. It specifies CATYLGRSYNSPLHF.

The chain joins TRBV6-5 to TRBJ1-5, with D perhaps matching TRBD1 (5 bases). V lost 4 bases and J lost 11, with 9 bases in between. Germline V gene data show CDR1 as MNHEY and CDR2 as SVGAGI. This CDR3 is 11 amino acids long. CDR3 DNA sequence: TGTGCCAGCAGTTCAGGGCAGGCCCAGCATTTT. This sequence encodes CASSSGQAQHF.

The rearrangement uses TRBV13 and TRBJ2-4, with TRBD1 as a possible D gene (6 bases). This CDR3 comprises 15 residues. Trimming left V 5 bases short and J 0 bases short, with 11 bases between. Looked up from germline, CDR1 is PRHDT and CDR2 is FYEKMQ (reference sequence). The CDR3 here is CASSIYRAAKNIQYF. The CDR3 bases are TGTGCCAGCAGCATATACAGGGCAGCCAAAAACATTCAGTACTTC.

V gene TRBV4-3 combines with J gene TRBJ2-7, with D perhaps matching TRBD1 (6 bases). Germline CDR1 is LGHNA and CDR2 is YSLEER. The CDR3 sequence is 14 residues long. V was clipped by 1 base and J by 5 bases, with 12 bases between them. Here the CDR3 reads CASSQVEGVNEQYF. CDR3 nucleotide sequence: TGCGCCAGCAGCCAAGTAGAGGGGGTAAACGAGCAGTACTTC.

The gene calls are TRBV19 and TRBJ1-2, with D possibly TRBD1 on 6 matching bases. The CDR3 loop spans 15 amino acids. The germline V gene encodes CDR1 LNHDA and CDR2 SQIVND (reference sequence). V lost 2 bases to trimming and J lost 7 bases, with 17 bases between them. The CDR3 sequence is CASSIYGQMESGYTF. The CDR3 DNA follows: TGTGCCAGTAGTATATATGGACAGATGGAGAGTGGCTACACCTTC.

The chain has TRBV28 and TRBJ1-4; D not certain. V lost 3 bases to trimming and J lost 12 bases, with 8 bases between them. Germline V gene lookup returns CDR1 MDHEN and CDR2 SYDVKM. The CDR3 length is 11 residues. The CDR3 loop reads CASSLSRELFF. As DNA, the CDR3 is TGTGCCAGCAGTTTGAGTAGGGAACTGTTTTTT. Variable domain in full (rest from reference TRBV28 and TRBJ1-4): DVKVTQSSRYLVKRTGEKVFLECVQDMDHENMFWYRQDPGLGLRLIYFSYDVKMKEKGDIPEGYSVSREKKERFSLILESASTNQTSMYLCASSLSRELFFGSGTQLSVL.